This T cell receptor beta chain originates from a study of T-cell memory formation after mild COVID-19. This clonotype showed up just a few times. TCRdb called the 5' RACE reads again in MiXCR, with one record for every CDR3 protein. The top ten hold 24% of the sample, which has approximately 54,000 distinct CDR3 sequences, roughly 12% seen once. This CDR3 has 14 residues. Trimming at V came to 7 bases and at J to 5 bases, leaving 8 bases not matched to a gene. The sample taken for sequencing was PBMCs or a T cell subset sorted from them (not recorded which). This chain joins TRBV12-3 or TRBV12-4 and TRBJ2-1, with 7 bases aligning to TRBD2. This TCR came from a young man who had mild COVID-19 (a few samples of this study predate the infection). Cell type and time point are not known. The CDR3 nucleotides are TGTGCCAGCACGAGCGGGGTCGGTAACAATGAGCAGTTCTTC. Amino acids: CASTSGVGNNEQFF.